Listed here are 16 T cell receptor beta chains from one sample, sequenced in a study of regulatory T cells in long-lasting Graves disease. Time point indicated: newly diagnosed GD, antithyroid drugs for less than 3 months. The TCR library was made from RNA extracted from PBMCs. Libraries of TCR beta came from iRepertoire HTBI primers plus Arm-PCR of CDR3 regions. TCRdb reprocessed the multiplex PCR reads via MiXCR and lists one record per CDR3 protein. The data contain roughly 350,000 distinct CDR3 sequences, 16% of them singletons. These records were also assigned to another study, of T cells in Graves' hyperthyroidism and ophthalmopathy.

The starting material was peripheral blood mononuclear cells (PBMCs), obtained at new diagnosis, from a patient treated with antithyroid drugs. The receptors stem from a woman younger than 30 with Graves disease.

The chain employs TRBV19 and TRBJ2-7; either TRBD1 or TRBD2 may fit D (5 bases each). This CDR3 has 14 residues. CDR1 and CDR2 from the germline V gene are LNHDA and SQIVND (reference sequence). The V end lost 5 bases, the J end lost 7 bases, and 18 bases lay between the germline ends. In DNA, the CDR3 is TGTGCCAGTAGTGCCCGGGACGGTGATTCGGAGCAGTACTTC. This encodes CASSARDGDSEQYF.

This clonotype was seen at least ten times. This sequence joins TRBV2 and TRBJ1-5, with no clear D. V lost 1 base and J lost 2, with 9 bases in between. This CDR3 is built from 15 residues. The V gene's germline CDR1 is SNHLY and CDR2 FYNNEI. The CDR3 loop reads CASSEGGRGNQPQHF. The DNA for the CDR3 is TGTGCCAGCAGTGAAGGGGGTCGGGGCAATCAGCCCCAGCATTTT.

This clonotype is judged medium-sized. The chain is built from TRBV30 and TRBJ2-1; 9 bases match TRBD2. Germline values: CDR1 GTSNPN, CDR2 SVGIG (reference sequence). There are 17 residues in the CDR3. Unmatched junction bases numbered 10, after V lost 0 bases and J lost 4 bases. CDR3 DNA sequence: TGTGCCTGGAGTGTACGGGGAGTGACTAGCGGTTACAATGAGCAGTTCTTC. Translated: CAWSVRGVTSGYNEQFF.

This clonotype appeared many times. This rearrangement joins TRBV9 to TRBJ2-7; D is ambiguous. CDR3 length equals 14 residues. Germline CDR1 reads SGDLS; CDR2 reads YYNGEE. The V end was cut by 2 bases, the J end by 2 bases, with 11 bases between. This chain's CDR3 is CASSVAQTPYEQYF. DNA of the CDR3: TGTGCCAGCAGCGTCGCTCAGACCCCCTACGAGCAGTACTTC.

This clonotype was observed a handful of times. The J gene is TRBJ1-1, the V gene TRBV7-2; 7 bases line up with TRBD1. CDR1 is SGHTA and CDR2 is FQGNSA in the germline V gene. Trimming cost V 5 bases and J 6 bases; bases outside gene matches: 6. The CDR3 runs to 13 residues. CDR3 amino acids: CASSPGGGSEAFF. As DNA, the CDR3 is TGTGCCAGCAGCCCGGGAGGGGGCTCTGAAGCTTTCTTT.

This clonotype has a count of ten or more. The rearrangement joins TRBV29-1 to TRBJ2-1; TRBD2 agrees at 13 bases. The CDR3 has 15 amino acids. Germline lookup yields CDR1 SQVTM and CDR2 ANQGSEA. Unmatched junction bases numbered 8, after V lost 5 bases and J lost 7 bases. CDR3 amino acids: CSVSKGLAGINEQFF. CDR3 bases: TGCAGCGTTAGTAAGGGACTAGCGGGGATAAATGAGCAGTTCTTC.

This clonotype was picked up many times. This CDR3 is CASSLRQGGTGELFF. The DNA for the CDR3 is TGTGCCAGCAGCCTCAGACAGGGAGGCACCGGGGAGCTGTTTTTT. The chain carries TRBV2 and TRBJ2-2, with D possibly TRBD1 on 7 matching bases. V lost 6 bases to trimming and J lost 4 bases, with 15 bases between them. The germline V gene encodes CDR1 SNHLY and CDR2 FYNNEI. This CDR3 contains 15 residues.

There are a few counts of this clonotype. CDR3 residues: CASSPPRREETQYF. The CDR3 bases are TGTGCCAGCTCACCACCCCGCAGGGAAGAGACCCAGTACTTC. The chain couples TRBV18 to TRBJ2-5; TRBD1 is a possible D gene (5 bases). This CDR3 region has 14 residues. The germline V and J ends were trimmed by 0 bases and 3 bases, with 8 bases remaining between them. Germline CDR1 KGHSH, CDR2 LQKENI.

This clonotype has ten or more counts. J is TRBJ1-1 and V is TRBV5-1; D is undetermined. CDR1 SGHRS and CDR2 YFSETQ come from the germline V gene. Trimming stripped 5 bases from V and 1 base from J, with 9 bases between. This CDR3 is 13 amino acids long. CDR3 residues: CASRPPGNTEAFF. CDR3 sequence (DNA): TGCGCCAGCAGGCCGCCCGGGAACACTGAAGCTTTCTTT.

This clonotype showed up many times. The V call is TRBV6-9, the J call TRBJ1-2; no clear D gene. The length of the CDR3 is 16 residues. Per the germline V gene, CDR1 is MNHGY and CDR2 is SVAAGI. Trimming took off 3 bases at V and 2 bases at J, with 16 bases between the two ends. CDR3 amino acids: CASSYGQALRNYGYTF. CDR3 nucleotide sequence: TGTGCCAGCAGTTACGGGCAGGCCCTGAGGAACTATGGCTACACCTTC.

Points on this clonotype: Germline is not matched at one junction end, which may reflect a read error. The chain joins TRBV5-1 to TRBJ1-2; D is possibly TRBD1 (6 bases). The germline CDR1 and CDR2 sequences are SGHRS and YFSETQ. The CDR3 is 15 residues long. This chain's CDR3 is CASSVGAGANYGYTF. The CDR3 DNA reads TGTGCCAGCAGCGTAGGGGCAGGGGCAAACTATGGCTACACCTTC.

This clonotype was detected many times. This chain uses TRBV24-1 with TRBJ2-1; 9 bases agree with TRBD1. Germline V gene sequence: CDR1 KGHDR, CDR2 SFDVKD. This CDR3 is 13 amino acids long. V lost 3 bases, J lost 10 bases, and 3 bases stayed unmatched. The CDR3 nucleotides read TGTGCCACCAGTGATACAGGGGGCCGCGAGCAGTTCTTC. It codes for CATSDTGGREQFF.

This clonotype showed up many times. This rearrangement joins TRBV18 to TRBJ2-5, with 9 nucleotides matching TRBD2. Trimming at V came to 3 bases and at J to 5 bases, leaving 7 bases not matched to a gene. The CDR3 loop spans 15 amino acids. The germline gives CDR1 KGHSH, CDR2 LQKENI. CDR3 in amino acids: CASSPRAGGYETQYF. Written as DNA, the CDR3 is TGTGCCAGCTCACCTCGTGCGGGGGGGTATGAGACCCAGTACTTC.

In this sample, this clonotype turned up many times. The rearrangement joins TRBV7-3 to TRBJ2-3, with TRBD1 as a possible D gene (6 bases). The V gene's germline CDR1 is SGHTA and CDR2 FQGTGA. The CDR3 totals 15 residues. V gave up 4 bases and J gave up 2 bases, with 13 bases separating them. In DNA, the CDR3 is TGTGCCAGCAGCTCCGGACAGCTGTCCACAGATACGCAGTATTTT. Protein product: CASSSGQLSTDTQYF.

The V call is TRBV6-1, the J call TRBJ1-3; tentatively, D is TRBD1 (6 bases). The CDR3 runs 13 residues. Germline V CDR1 and CDR2: MNHNS, SASEGT. V was clipped by 7 bases and J by 2 bases, with 9 bases between them. CDR3 nucleotide sequence: TGTGCCAGCATACCAGGGGCTGGAAACACCATATATTTT. Translating it yields CASIPGAGNTIYF.

There are many counts of this clonotype. The chain uses TRBV30 and TRBJ2-5; D might be TRBD1 (6 bases). Germline CDR1 is GTSNPN and CDR2 is SVGIG (reference sequence). The CDR3 runs 14 residues. Trimming left V 1 base short and J 2 bases short, with 11 bases between. The CDR3: CAWSEGGQQETQYF. CDR3 nucleotides: TGTGCCTGGAGTGAAGGTGGACAGCAAGAGACCCAGTACTTC.